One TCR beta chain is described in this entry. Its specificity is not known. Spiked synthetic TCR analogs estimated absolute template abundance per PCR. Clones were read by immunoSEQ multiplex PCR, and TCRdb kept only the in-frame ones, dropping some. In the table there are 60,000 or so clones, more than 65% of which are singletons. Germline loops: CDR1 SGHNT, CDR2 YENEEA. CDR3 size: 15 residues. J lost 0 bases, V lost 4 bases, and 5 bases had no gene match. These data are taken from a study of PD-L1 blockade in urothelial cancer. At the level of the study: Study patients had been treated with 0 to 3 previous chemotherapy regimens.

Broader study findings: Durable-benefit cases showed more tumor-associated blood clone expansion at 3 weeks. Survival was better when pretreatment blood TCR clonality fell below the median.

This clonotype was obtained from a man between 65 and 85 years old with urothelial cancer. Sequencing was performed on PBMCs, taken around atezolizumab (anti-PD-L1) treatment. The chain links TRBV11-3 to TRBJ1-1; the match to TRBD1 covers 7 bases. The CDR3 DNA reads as TGTGCCAGCAGCTCTACAGGGGCCTTGAACACTGAAGCTTTCTTT. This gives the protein CASSSTGALNTEAFF. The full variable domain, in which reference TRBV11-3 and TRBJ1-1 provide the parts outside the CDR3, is EAGVVQSPRYKIIEKKQPVAFWCNPISGHNTLYWYLQNLGQGPELLIRYENEEAVDDSQLPKDRFSAERLKGVDSTLKIQPAELGDSAVYLCASSSTGALNTEAFFGQGTRLTVV.